This TCR beta chain was captured in a study of Graves' ophthalmopathy and Graves' hyperthyroidism. Investigators amplified TCR beta CDR3 regions from RNA transcripts. The library came from an HTBI-primed first-round RT-PCR and a second-round multiplex PCR. TCRdb fed the multiplex PCR reads into MiXCR, producing one record per CDR3 protein. The repertoire holds over a million distinct CDR3 sequences, around a third seen once, with around 10% in the top ten. About this clonotype: Its antigen is unknown.

Whole-study results and caveats: Blood repertoires reportedly contained most expanded thyroid clonotypes above 0.001 frequency. The model predicted progression of ophthalmopathy with a sensitivity of approximately 68%, and its specificity was about 73%.

Source material: peripheral blood or thyroid tissue (not recorded which). The receptor comes from an adult man with Graves' hyperthyroidism.

The CDR3 is CASSVRLTGGYPYEQYF. CDR3 nucleotides: TGTGCCAGCAGCGTAAGGCTCACAGGGGGCTATCCCTACGAGCAGTACTTC. The rearrangement uses TRBV7-2 and TRBJ2-7, with 9 positions matching TRBD1. After removal of 5 bases from V and 2 bases from J, the junction contained 13 bases not matched to a gene. The germline CDR1 and CDR2 sequences are SGHTA and FQGNSA. The CDR3 spans 17 residues.